A selection of T cell receptor beta chains follows, all from one sample in a study of low-dose radiotherapy and immunotherapy resistance in tumors. TCRdb reprocessed the reads via MiXCR and lists one record per CDR3 protein. This table holds tens of thousands of distinct CDR3 sequences, about 10% found once. The material was PBMCs, obtained before treatment. The receptors originated from a female donor with ovarian cancer. The CDR3 runs from the conserved cysteine through the conserved F or W. The D gene is left open where the match is weak. Expanded clones are given a class, and other clones once, few, many or no size at all.

J: TRBJ1-2; V: TRBV6-1; D: TRBD1; size: medium-sized; DNA: TGTGCCAGCAGCCGGGACAGGGGGAACTATGGCTACACCTTC; CDR3: CASSRDRGNYGYTF
J: TRBJ2-3; V: TRBV12-3/TRBV12-4; D: TRBD1; size: many; DNA: TGTGCCAGCAGAGCTGGGACAGGGGGCCGAGATACGCAGTATTTT; CDR3: CASRAGTGGRDTQYF
J: TRBJ1-5; V: TRBV7-6; D: NA; size: many; DNA: TGTGCCAGCAGCTTTAGTTGGGATCAGCCCCAGCATTTT; CDR3: CASSFSWDQPQHF
J: TRBJ1-2; V: TRBV29-1; D: NA; size: many; DNA: TGCAGCGTTCCGGGCCATGATCTGGTCTACACCTTC; CDR3: CSVPGHDLVYTF
J: TRBJ2-7; V: TRBV6-5; D: NA; size: many; DNA: TGTGCCAGCATACCGGGAGCTAGTAGTAGGGAGCAGTACTTC; CDR3: CASIPGASSREQYF
J: TRBJ2-2; V: TRBV7-3; D: NA; size: many; DNA: TGTGCCAGCAGCTTGACAATTCCCGCGAACACCGGGGAGCTGTTTTTT; CDR3: CASSLTIPANTGELFF
J: TRBJ1-1; V: TRBV27; D: NA; size: many; DNA: TGTGCCAGCAGTTTACTGAGGAACACTGAAGCTTTCTTT; CDR3: CASSLLRNTEAFF
J: TRBJ2-1; V: TRBV7-9; D: NA; size: NA; DNA: TGTGCCAGCAGCTTACAGGGTCCCGAGTACAATGAGCAGTTCTTC; CDR3: CASSLQGPEYNEQFF
J: TRBJ1-3; V: TRBV2; D: NA; size: many; DNA: TGTGCCAGCAGTGGTGGCAGGGAGGGATTTGGAAACACCATATATTTT; CDR3: CASSGGREGFGNTIYF
J: TRBJ2-7; V: TRBV14; D: NA; size: many; DNA: TGTGCCAGCAGCGTGATAGCGTCTCGCTCCTACGAGCAGTACTTC; CDR3: CASSVIASRSYEQYF
J: TRBJ2-6; V: TRBV5-1; D: NA; size: many; DNA: TGCGCCAGCAGCTTGGGTAGCGCCGAATCTGGGGCCAACGTCCTGACTTTC; CDR3: CASSLGSAESGANVLTF
J: TRBJ2-5; V: TRBV15; D: NA; size: many; DNA: TGTGCCACCAGCAGGGCGCAAGAACTACAAGAGACCCAGTACTTC; CDR3: CATSRAQELQETQYF
J: TRBJ2-2; V: TRBV3-1; D: TRBD2; size: many; DNA: TGTGCCAGCAGCCCTAGACTAGCATCGAACACCGGGGAGCTGTTTTTT; CDR3: CASSPRLASNTGELFF
J: TRBJ2-3; V: TRBV20-1; D: TRBD1; size: many; DNA: TGCAGTGCAAGCCCTCGACAGGGGGCGAGGGATACGCAGTATTTT; CDR3: CSASPRQGARDTQYF
J: TRBJ1-2; V: TRBV9; D: TRBD1; size: many; DNA: TGTGCCAGCAGCAACCGCCTACGGACAGGGGGAGATGGCTACACCTTC; CDR3: CASSNRLRTGGDGYTF
J: TRBJ2-5; V: TRBV7-9; D: NA; size: many; DNA: TGTGCCAGCAGCCCCGGGGAATCTCAAGAGACCCAGTACTTC; CDR3: CASSPGESQETQYF
J: TRBJ2-1; V: TRBV7-2; D: NA; size: many; DNA: TGTGCCAGCAGCCCAGGACAGTATAGCATAAATGAGCAGTTCTTC; CDR3: CASSPGQYSINEQFF
J: TRBJ1-6; V: TRBV6-5; D: NA; size: many; DNA: TGTGCCAGCATCTGGTCCCCCGGGGAGGGCAGCGATTCACCCCTCCACTTT; CDR3: CASIWSPGEGSDSPLHF
J: TRBJ1-3; V: TRBV6-5; D: TRBD1; size: many; DNA: TGTGCCAGCCAAACCATGCCCGGGACAGGGGGCGAAAACACCATATATTTT; CDR3: CASQTMPGTGGENTIYF
J: TRBJ2-3; V: TRBV5-5; D: NA; size: many; DNA: TGTGCCAGCAGCGGGCTGAGTGGGGCAGATACGCAGTATTTT; CDR3: CASSGLSGADTQYF
J: TRBJ1-4; V: TRBV30; D: TRBD1; size: many; DNA: TGTGCCTGGAGTAAGACAGGGGGCGGTGAAAAACTGTTTTTT; CDR3: CAWSKTGGGEKLFF
J: TRBJ1-1; V: TRBV5-4; D: TRBD1; size: many; DNA: TGCGCCAGCAGCCAAGCCGACAGGGGCACTGAAGCTTTCTTT; CDR3: CASSQADRGTEAFF
J: TRBJ2-7; V: TRBV27; D: NA; size: many; DNA: TGTGCCAGCAGTCTGGGCGGTCTGGGGATGAGCTCCTACGAGCAGTACTTC; CDR3: CASSLGGLGMSSYEQYF
J: TRBJ1-5; V: TRBV6-6; D: NA; size: many; DNA: TGTGCCAGCAGTTACAGGACCCAGCCCCAGCATTTT; CDR3: CASSYRTQPQHF
J: TRBJ1-4; V: TRBV6-2/TRBV6-3; D: NA; size: many; DNA: TGTGCCAGCACGGGGCCCGGAGAAAAACTGTTTTTT; CDR3: CASTGPGEKLFF
J: TRBJ2-1; V: TRBV28; D: TRBD1; size: many; DNA: TGTGCCAGCACCCTGGGCACAGGGGGCCTCAATGAGCAGTTCTTC; CDR3: CASTLGTGGLNEQFF
J: TRBJ2-2; V: TRBV9; D: NA; size: NA; DNA: TGTGCCAGCAGCGGACAAGGTTCGAACACCGGGGAGCTGTTTTTT; CDR3: CASSGQGSNTGELFF
J: TRBJ2-7; V: TRBV28; D: NA; size: many; DNA: TGTGCCAGCACGACCCCGACAGGCGAGCAGTACTTC; CDR3: CASTTPTGEQYF
J: TRBJ1-5; V: TRBV20-1; D: TRBD1; size: many; DNA: TGCAGTGCTAGAGCACAGGGGAACAATCAGCCCCAGCATTTT; CDR3: CSARAQGNNQPQHF
J: TRBJ2-1; V: TRBV28; D: NA; size: many; DNA: TGTGCCAGCAGCTGGACGGGACAAAGTTACAATGAGCAGTTCTTC; CDR3: CASSWTGQSYNEQFF